Ten or more counts support the clone carrying this T cell receptor (beta chain). CDR1 is SQVTM and CDR2 is ANQGSEA in the germline V gene. The CDR3 loop spans 10 amino acids. With 4 bases removed from V and 3 bases from J, the gap between germline ends came to 3 bases. These data belong to a study of T-cell reconstitution after alpha-beta-depleted transplantation in children. A TCRbeta library incorporating unique molecular identifiers was prepared. Each CDR3 protein is one row after TCRdb ran MiXCR on the PCR reads. The sample has approximately 510,000 distinct CDR3 sequences; about 17% are singletons.

The material was PBMCs from the stem cell graft donor, obtained from the stem cell graft. The V call is TRBV29-1, the J call TRBJ1-2; D remains ambiguous. The TCR comes from a human donor who donated a stem cell graft to a child with acute lymphoblastic leukemia. Here the CDR3 DNA reads TGCAGCGTTGCTGACTATGGCTACACCTTC. This encodes CSVADYGYTF.